This TCR beta chain emerged from a study of blood T cell repertoires in COVID-19. Study summary: Acute and convalescent COVID-19 samples came from the United States, Italy and Spain. PBMCs, B-cell-depleted T cells, or T cells provided the cDNA or gDNA that made up the material.

V was shortened by 4 bases and J by 3 bases, with 10 bases between the two germline ends. Germline assignment: CDR1 MDHEN and CDR2 SYDVKM. The length of the CDR3 is 13 residues. Original methodology: Amplification of reference gene primers was used by the study to estimate nucleated cell counts. The table came from immunoSEQ multiplex PCR; TCRdb's copy has only in-frame clones and leaves some out. The V and J calls and clone size come from that table; D and trimming were worked out from the DNA. The table includes fewer than 70,000 clones, approximately 90% detected once. The chain uses TRBV28 and TRBJ2-7, with D possibly TRBD1 on 6 matching bases. The material sequenced was peripheral blood. This TCR was recovered from a woman in her 70s with active COVID-19. CDR3 amino acids: CASSSYRDYEQYF. CDR3 DNA sequence: TGTGCCAGCAGTTCCTACAGGGACTACGAGCAGTACTTC.